Listed below are T cell receptor beta chains from one sample, sequenced in a study of human CD8 memory T cell subsets. TCRdb reprocessed the 5' RACE reads and keeps a single row for each CDR3 protein, giving no DNA. In all, the sample yields thousands of distinct CDR3 sequences. Sequencing was performed on CD8+ stem-like memory T cells (TSCM and TCM) sorted from PBMCs. The receptors were sampled from a human donor in good health. CDR3s include the opening cysteine and the closing phenylalanine or tryptophan. Each record gives: V gene, J gene, clone size, CDR3 protein. Some rows have no size entry. The others give once, few or many, or a class for an expanded clone.

V gene: TRBV5-5
J gene: TRBJ1-5
clone size: medium-sized
CDR3 protein: CASSSTDGGGQPQHF

V gene: TRBV19
J gene: TRBJ2-5
clone size: -
CDR3 protein: CASSIWGKETQYF

V gene: TRBV11-2
J gene: TRBJ2-7
clone size: -
CDR3 protein: CASSLGTGGAPSYEQYF

V gene: TRBV5-4
J gene: TRBJ2-3
clone size: -
CDR3 protein: CASSLLAGDADTQYF

V gene: TRBV27
J gene: TRBJ2-7
clone size: -
CDR3 protein: CASSPGSLGEQYF

V gene: TRBV6-2/TRBV6-3
J gene: TRBJ1-1
clone size: -
CDR3 protein: CASSYYWSLNTEAFF

V gene: TRBV27
J gene: TRBJ2-7
clone size: -
CDR3 protein: CASSSLTSHFGEQYF

V gene: TRBV20-1
J gene: TRBJ1-3
clone size: medium-sized
CDR3 protein: CSARGDREPGNTIYF

V gene: TRBV6-2/TRBV6-3
J gene: TRBJ2-7
clone size: -
CDR3 protein: CASSLTGRYEQYF

V gene: TRBV15
J gene: TRBJ1-6
clone size: medium-sized
CDR3 protein: CATSRATNSPLHF

V gene: TRBV7-9
J gene: TRBJ1-1
clone size: medium-sized
CDR3 protein: CASSLDQGHDTEAFF

V gene: TRBV4-1
J gene: TRBJ1-5
clone size: -
CDR3 protein: CASSQDRTGSQPQHF

V gene: TRBV3-1
J gene: TRBJ2-3
clone size: medium-sized
CDR3 protein: CASSQDGASGTTDTQYF

V gene: TRBV10-1
J gene: TRBJ1-2
clone size: -
CDR3 protein: CASSEGGVNGYTF

V gene: TRBV20-1
J gene: TRBJ1-1
clone size: -
CDR3 protein: CSARDERPAEAFF

V gene: TRBV28
J gene: TRBJ2-1
clone size: -
CDR3 protein: CASSLALGTGMYNEQFF

V gene: TRBV28
J gene: TRBJ1-6
clone size: -
CDR3 protein: CASSPPGGSPLHF

V gene: TRBV5-1
J gene: TRBJ1-5
clone size: -
CDR3 protein: CASSLGQGDQPQHF

V gene: TRBV5-1
J gene: TRBJ2-3
clone size: -
CDR3 protein: CASTPTSGGWTDTQYF

V gene: TRBV6-6
J gene: TRBJ2-1
clone size: -
CDR3 protein: CASSSTGLVFSYNEQFF

V gene: TRBV2
J gene: TRBJ1-2
clone size: large
CDR3 protein: CASSASGDGYTF

V gene: TRBV3-1
J gene: TRBJ2-1
clone size: -
CDR3 protein: CASSQGTDYNEQFF

V gene: TRBV7-9
J gene: TRBJ2-5
clone size: -
CDR3 protein: CASSRSGGQETQYF

V gene: TRBV4-1
J gene: TRBJ1-3
clone size: -
CDR3 protein: CASSQETGTGNTIYF

V gene: TRBV6-2/TRBV6-3
J gene: TRBJ2-7
clone size: -
CDR3 protein: CASSYGLGLTSEQYF

V gene: TRBV20-1
J gene: TRBJ2-1
clone size: -
CDR3 protein: CSAPGTSDHNEQFF

V gene: TRBV15
J gene: TRBJ1-2
clone size: -
CDR3 protein: CATRGRDPLYGYTF

V gene: TRBV3-1
J gene: TRBJ1-1
clone size: -
CDR3 protein: CASSLTPTGNTEAFF

V gene: TRBV19
J gene: TRBJ2-7
clone size: medium-sized
CDR3 protein: CASSISPLAYEQYF

V gene: TRBV2
J gene: TRBJ2-1
clone size: -
CDR3 protein: CASSENLADYNEQFF

V gene: TRBV6-6
J gene: TRBJ2-3
clone size: -
CDR3 protein: CASSSLGVNTGTQYF

V gene: TRBV7-9
J gene: TRBJ2-7
clone size: -
CDR3 protein: CASGTIHYEQYF

V gene: TRBV20-1
J gene: TRBJ2-3
clone size: -
CDR3 protein: CSAPGGRTDTQYF

V gene: TRBV4-3
J gene: TRBJ2-3
clone size: medium-sized
CDR3 protein: CASSQDRAGEGTDTQYF

V gene: TRBV5-1
J gene: TRBJ1-1
clone size: -
CDR3 protein: CASRNGVYPMNTEAFF

V gene: TRBV20-1
J gene: TRBJ2-7
clone size: -
CDR3 protein: CSAPTDTGGEQYF

V gene: TRBV2
J gene: TRBJ2-7
clone size: -
CDR3 protein: CAAGTSGSLTYEQYF

V gene: TRBV11-3
J gene: TRBJ2-7
clone size: -
CDR3 protein: CASSLATSHEQYF

V gene: TRBV4-1
J gene: TRBJ2-5
clone size: -
CDR3 protein: CASSLSGGTQYF

V gene: TRBV20-1
J gene: TRBJ2-3
clone size: -
CDR3 protein: CSARVAPGSGGPSTDTQYF

V gene: TRBV7-9
J gene: TRBJ1-2
clone size: -
CDR3 protein: CASSLGQRNYGYTF

V gene: TRBV5-5
J gene: TRBJ2-4
clone size: medium-sized
CDR3 protein: CASSPSDGKNIQYF

V gene: TRBV9
J gene: TRBJ1-6
clone size: -
CDR3 protein: CASSVEQGGNSPLHF

V gene: TRBV4-3
J gene: TRBJ2-7
clone size: -
CDR3 protein: CASSGKLNYEQYF

V gene: TRBV4-1
J gene: TRBJ1-1
clone size: -
CDR3 protein: CASSQGLNRGTEAFF

V gene: TRBV6-4
J gene: TRBJ2-3
clone size: -
CDR3 protein: CASSSEFADTQYF

V gene: TRBV5-6
J gene: TRBJ2-7
clone size: -
CDR3 protein: CASNVGGANEQYF

V gene: TRBV5-1
J gene: TRBJ1-1
clone size: -
CDR3 protein: CASRWGAEAFF